This paragraph reports one T cell receptor (beta chain). Many counts were recorded for this clonotype. The antigen it binds to is not known. Per-base quality was not reported, and no clone a single base away is much larger than it. This specimen comes from a study of T cells of healthy individuals listed by TCRdb under 2018. CDR3 length: 14 amino acids, cysteine to phenylalanine. Just CDR3 DNA is preserved here, 42 bases in frame from base 1. Based on the germline V gene, the CDR1 and CDR2 sequences are ENHRY and SYGVKD. The junction shows trimming of 6 bases on V and 8 bases on J, and the gene matches do not reach 9 bases of it. The library came from 5' RACE. TCRdb names Illumina MiSeq as the instrument used. The public reads were reanalyzed by TCRdb: fastp trimming at Q25, MiXCR alignment, in-frame beta chains only. Each record represents a unique CDR3 protein, reported with the most common genes and DNA among its rows. This sample has tens of thousands of distinct CDR3 sequences in its table, and 14% to 15% of those were observed once. The top ten constitute around 15% of the sample.

The origin of this receptor is a human donor in good health. The chain links TRBV10-3 with TRBJ2-1, with 8 central nucleotides matching TRBD1. The sequenced DNA is TGTGCCATCAGGAAGGACAGGGTGAGGGATGAGCAGTTCTTC. This codes for CAIRKDRVRDEQFF.